The rows below give T cell receptor beta chains drawn from one sample of a study of T cell repertoires in cytomegalovirus infection. TCRdb reanalysed the reads using MiXCR and keeps one entry per CDR3 protein. The sample has roughly 630,000 distinct CDR3 sequences; more than 20% are singletons. The sequenced sample consisted of CD8+ T cells from PBMCs. The receptor set was obtained from a human donor in good health (CMV status not recorded). Some clones in this sample may be carry-over from other donors' samples. The CDR3 runs from the conserved cysteine through the conserved F or W. The D gene is left open where the match is weak. Clone size is stated in some rows and not others, as once, few, many or a class when expanded.

clone_size d_call j_call v_call cdr3_nt cdr3_aa
few TRBD1 TRBJ1-2 TRBV5-5 TGTGCCAGCAGCCCCTCCCGATTGGGACAGGGGGCCTATGGCTACACCTTC CASSPSRLGQGAYGYTF
few NA TRBJ1-1 TRBV19 TGTGCCAGTCTTCAGGGGAGGAACACTGAAGCTTTCTTT CASLQGRNTEAFF
many TRBD1 TRBJ1-2 TRBV7-9 TGTGCCAGCAGCCCCACCACTCAGGACAGGGCCTATGGCTACACCTTC CASSPTTQDRAYGYTF
NA TRBD1 TRBJ2-1 TRBV5-6 TGTGCCAGCACAGTACGGGACAGCTCTGTCAATGAGCAGTTCTTC CASTVRDSSVNEQFF
many TRBD1 TRBJ1-2 TRBV7-9 TGTGCCAGCAGCTTAGTGAGACAGGGGGCTCGGTATGGCTACACCTTC CASSLVRQGARYGYTF
few TRBD2 TRBJ2-1 TRBV6-2/TRBV6-3 TGTGCCAGCATTGGGACTAGCGGGGGTTACAATGAGCAGTTCTTC CASIGTSGGYNEQFF
few TRBD2 TRBJ2-1 TRBV27 TGTGCCAGCAGTTTTTCACCGGGACTAGCGGGGGCCTGGCAGTTCTTC CASSFSPGLAGAWQFF
many TRBD1 TRBJ1-5 TRBV20-1 TGCAGTGCTTCCTGGACAGGAGGGGGGGTGGCCCAGCATTTT CSASWTGGGVAQHF
many NA TRBJ1-3 TRBV4-3 TGCGCCAGCAGCCAAGACGGGAATGAGAACACCATATATTTT CASSQDGNENTIYF
NA NA TRBJ1-1 TRBV6-5 TGTGCCAGCAGTTACGGTCCCCGGAACACTGAAGCTTTCTTT CASSYGPRNTEAFF
once TRBD2 TRBJ2-3 TRBV10-3 TGTGCCATCAGAGGACTAGCGGGGCCGCCAGATACGCAGTATTTT CAIRGLAGPPDTQYF
many TRBD1 TRBJ2-2 TRBV7-2 TGTGCCAGCAGCGCGGGACAGGGGGTGACCGGGGAGCTGTTTTTT CASSAGQGVTGELFF
NA TRBD1 TRBJ2-1 TRBV28 TGTGCCAGCAGTTCGGGACAGGGGTTCCATGAGCAGTTCTTC CASSSGQGFHEQFF
NA NA TRBJ2-2 TRBV20-1 TGCAGTGCTAGAGATGGTGGGGGGACGGGCTCCGGGGAGCTGTTTTTT CSARDGGGTGSGELFF
NA NA TRBJ2-7 TRBV7-9 TGTGCCAGCAGCCCTGGCAGGGAATGGGCCTACGAGCAGTACTTC CASSPGREWAYEQYF
NA TRBD1 TRBJ1-1 TRBV7-9 TGTGCCAGCAGCCCGAAACGGGGCAGGGGGCGTGAAGCTTTCTTT CASSPKRGRGREAFF
few TRBD2 TRBJ2-5 TRBV10-3 TGTGCCATCAGCGCTGCGGGGGAAGAGACCCAGTACTTC CAISAAGEETQYF
NA NA TRBJ1-2 TRBV7-2 TGTGCCAGCAGCGGAAGCGGGAGAAGATATGGCTACACCTTC CASSGSGRRYGYTF
few TRBD1 TRBJ1-1 TRBV7-9 TGTGCCAGCAGCCCGCTTGGACAGGGTCACACTGAAGCTTTCTTT CASSPLGQGHTEAFF
few NA TRBJ1-2 TRBV6-1 TGTGCCAGCACTCCCCGAGGATATGGCTACACCTTC CASTPRGYGYTF
few NA TRBJ2-5 TRBV2 TGTGCCAGCAGGTCTCCGGGACCCGGGGAGACCCAGTACTTC CASRSPGPGETQYF
many NA TRBJ1-3 TRBV19 TGTGCCAGCCAAAAGCCTGGAAACACCATATATTTT CASQKPGNTIYF
few NA TRBJ2-4 TRBV10-3 TGTGCCATCAGTGAGTCGATTCAGGGAACGGACATTCAGTACTTC CAISESIQGTDIQYF
few NA TRBJ2-5 TRBV6-2/TRBV6-3 TGTGCCAGCAGTCCTACCCGCAGGGGTAAGACCCAGTACTTC CASSPTRRGKTQYF
NA TRBD2 TRBJ2-1 TRBV11-2 TGTGCCAGCAGCTCCCCTGGACTAGCCCATGAGCAGTTCTTC CASSSPGLAHEQFF
many TRBD2 TRBJ2-1 TRBV7-9 TGTGCCAGCAGCCCCCCCAGCGGGGTCTACAATGAGCAGTTCTTC CASSPPSGVYNEQFF
NA TRBD2 TRBJ2-7 TRBV2 TGTGCCAGCAGTGAAGCACTAGCGGGGGAAACCTACGAGCAGTACTTC CASSEALAGETYEQYF
once NA TRBJ2-1 TRBV20-1 TGCAGTGCTAGGGGAGAGAAGGCCACCGGTGAGCAGTTCTTC CSARGEKATGEQFF
few TRBD2 TRBJ2-1 TRBV6-5 TGTGCCAGCAGTTACGGGCTAGCGGGGGGCTCAGACAATGAGCAGTTCTTC CASSYGLAGGSDNEQFF